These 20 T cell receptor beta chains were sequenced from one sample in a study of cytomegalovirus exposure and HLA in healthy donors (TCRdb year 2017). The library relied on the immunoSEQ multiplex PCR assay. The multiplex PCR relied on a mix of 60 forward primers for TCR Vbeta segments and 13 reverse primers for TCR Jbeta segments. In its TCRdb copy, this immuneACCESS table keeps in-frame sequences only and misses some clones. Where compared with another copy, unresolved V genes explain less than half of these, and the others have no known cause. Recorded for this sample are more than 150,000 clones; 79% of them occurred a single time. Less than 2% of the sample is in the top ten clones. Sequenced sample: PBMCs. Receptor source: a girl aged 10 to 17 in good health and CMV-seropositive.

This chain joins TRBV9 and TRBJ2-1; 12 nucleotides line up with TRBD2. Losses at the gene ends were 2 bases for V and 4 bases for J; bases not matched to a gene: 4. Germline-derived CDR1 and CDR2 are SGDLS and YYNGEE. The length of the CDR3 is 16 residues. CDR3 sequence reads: CASSVSGTSGYNEQFF. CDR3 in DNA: TGTGCCAGCAGCGTCTCCGGGACTAGCGGGTACAATGAGCAGTTCTTC.

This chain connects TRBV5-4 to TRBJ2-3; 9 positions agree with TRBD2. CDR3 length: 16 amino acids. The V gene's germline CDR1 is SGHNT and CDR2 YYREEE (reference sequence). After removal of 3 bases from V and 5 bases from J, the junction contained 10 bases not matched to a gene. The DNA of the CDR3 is TGTGCCAGCAGCTCCTTAGCGGGGGCAATGGAAGATACGCAGTATTTT. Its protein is CASSSLAGAMEDTQYF.

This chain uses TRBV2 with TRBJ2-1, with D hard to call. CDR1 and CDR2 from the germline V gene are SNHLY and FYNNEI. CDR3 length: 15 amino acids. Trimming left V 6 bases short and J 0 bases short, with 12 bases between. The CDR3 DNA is TGTGCCAGCAGCCAACAGAAGAGCTCCTACAATGAGCAGTTCTTC. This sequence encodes CASSQQKSSYNEQFF.

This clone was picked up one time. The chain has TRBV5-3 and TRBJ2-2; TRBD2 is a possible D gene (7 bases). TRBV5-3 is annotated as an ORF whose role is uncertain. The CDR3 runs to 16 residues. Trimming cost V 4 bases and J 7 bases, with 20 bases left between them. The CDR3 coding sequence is TGTGCCAGAAGCCCCGGGGGGCAGCTAGCGAACGGGGAGCTGTTTTTT. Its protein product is CARSPGGQLANGELFF.

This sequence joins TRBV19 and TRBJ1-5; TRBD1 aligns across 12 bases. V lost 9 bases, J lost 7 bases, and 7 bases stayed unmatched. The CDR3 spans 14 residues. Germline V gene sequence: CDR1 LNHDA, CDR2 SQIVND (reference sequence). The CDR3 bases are TGTGCCAGCAGGGACAGGGGGCAGCAACAGCCCCAGCATTTT. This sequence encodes CASRDRGQQQPQHF.

Here the CDR3 DNA reads TGCGCCAGCAGATCCGGGGGATCGAACACTGAAGCTTTCTTT. As protein: CASRSGGSNTEAFF. V is TRBV5-1 and J is TRBJ1-1, with D perhaps TRBD1 (5 bases). The CDR3 is made up of 14 amino acids. V gave up 5 bases and J gave up 1 base, with 12 bases separating them. Germline V lookup: CDR1 SGHRS, CDR2 YFSETQ.

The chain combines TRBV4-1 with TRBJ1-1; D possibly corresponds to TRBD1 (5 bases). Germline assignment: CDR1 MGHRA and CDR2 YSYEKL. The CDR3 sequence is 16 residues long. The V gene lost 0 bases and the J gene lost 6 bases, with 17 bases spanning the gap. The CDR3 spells CASSQDMEEGKAEAFF. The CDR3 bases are TGCGCCAGCAGCCAAGATATGGAGGAGGGGAAGGCTGAAGCTTTCTTT.

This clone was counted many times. CDR3 nucleotides: TGTGCCAGCAGCTTGGGGACAGGACGCTACGAGCAGTACTTC. Amino acids: CASSLGTGRYEQYF. The chain joins TRBV5-6 to TRBJ2-7; 7 bases line up with TRBD1. Per the germline V gene, CDR1 is SGHDT and CDR2 is YYEEEE. Trimming took 0 bases from V and 3 from J; bases not matched to a gene: 3. This CDR3 is 14 amino acids long.

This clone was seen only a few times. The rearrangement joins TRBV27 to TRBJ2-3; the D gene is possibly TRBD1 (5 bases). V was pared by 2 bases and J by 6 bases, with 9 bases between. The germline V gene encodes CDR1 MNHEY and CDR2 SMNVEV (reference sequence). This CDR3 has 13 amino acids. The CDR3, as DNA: TGTGCCAGCAGTTTAGGGGCCCGGGATACGCAGTATTTT. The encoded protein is CASSLGARDTQYF.

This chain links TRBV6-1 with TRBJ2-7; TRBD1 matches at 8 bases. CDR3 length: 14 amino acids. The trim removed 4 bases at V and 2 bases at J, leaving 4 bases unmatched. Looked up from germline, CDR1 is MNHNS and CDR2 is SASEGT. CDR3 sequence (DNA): TGTGCCAGCAGTGGGGGACAGGACCCCTACGAGCAGTACTTC. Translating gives CASSGGQDPYEQYF.

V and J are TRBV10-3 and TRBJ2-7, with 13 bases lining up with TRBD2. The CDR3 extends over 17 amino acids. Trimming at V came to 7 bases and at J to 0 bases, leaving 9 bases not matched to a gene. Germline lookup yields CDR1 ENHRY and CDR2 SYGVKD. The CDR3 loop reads CAIMQTSGGAGSYEQYF. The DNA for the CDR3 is TGTGCCATCATGCAAACTAGCGGGGGGGCGGGCTCCTACGAGCAGTACTTC.

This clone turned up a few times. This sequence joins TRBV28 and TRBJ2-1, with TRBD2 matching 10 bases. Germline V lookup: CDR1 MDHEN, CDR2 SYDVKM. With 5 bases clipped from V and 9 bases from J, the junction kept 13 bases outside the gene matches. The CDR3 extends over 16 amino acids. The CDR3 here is CASSATLSGGASEQFF. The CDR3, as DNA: TGTGCCAGCAGTGCGACCCTCAGCGGGGGGGCTTCTGAGCAGTTCTTC.

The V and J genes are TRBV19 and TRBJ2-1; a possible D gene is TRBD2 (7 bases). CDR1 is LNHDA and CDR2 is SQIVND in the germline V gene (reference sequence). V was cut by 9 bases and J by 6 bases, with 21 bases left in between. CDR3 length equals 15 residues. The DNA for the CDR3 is TGTGCCAGCTCACCTTGGGGGGGGGCTCTCAATGAGCAGTTCTTC. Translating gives CASSPWGGALNEQFF.

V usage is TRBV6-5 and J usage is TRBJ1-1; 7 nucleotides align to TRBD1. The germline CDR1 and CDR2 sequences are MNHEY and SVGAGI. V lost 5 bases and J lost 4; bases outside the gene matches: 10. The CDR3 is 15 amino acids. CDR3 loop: CASSVTGVLSTEAFF. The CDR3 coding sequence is TGTGCCAGCAGTGTCACAGGGGTTTTAAGCACTGAAGCTTTCTTT.

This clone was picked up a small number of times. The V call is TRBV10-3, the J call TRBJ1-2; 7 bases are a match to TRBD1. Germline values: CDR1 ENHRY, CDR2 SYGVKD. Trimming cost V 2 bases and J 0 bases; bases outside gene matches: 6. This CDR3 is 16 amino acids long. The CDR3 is CAISEGRGNANYGYTF. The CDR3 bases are TGTGCCATCAGTGAGGGCAGGGGGAATGCTAACTATGGCTACACCTTC.

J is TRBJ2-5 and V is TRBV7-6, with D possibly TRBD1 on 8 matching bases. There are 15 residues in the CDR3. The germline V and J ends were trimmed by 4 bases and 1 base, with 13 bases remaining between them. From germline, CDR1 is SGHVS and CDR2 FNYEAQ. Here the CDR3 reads CASSSTGGGQETQYF. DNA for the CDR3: TGTGCCAGCAGCTCAACAGGGGGGGGCCAAGAGACCCAGTACTTC.

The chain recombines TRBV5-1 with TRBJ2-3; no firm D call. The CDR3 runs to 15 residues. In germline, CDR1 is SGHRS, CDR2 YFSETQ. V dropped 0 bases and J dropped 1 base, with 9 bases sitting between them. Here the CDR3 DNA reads TGCGCCAGCAGCTTGGGGTTTAGTGGCACAGATACGCAGTATTTT. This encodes CASSLGFSGTDTQYF.

CDR3 bases: TGCAGTGCGCAGGCCGGGGGTTACACCTTC. This codes for CSAQAGGYTF. The genes are TRBV20-1 and TRBJ1-2, with D maybe TRBD1 (5 bases). Looked up from germline, CDR1 is DFQATT and CDR2 is SNEGSKA (reference sequence). The germline V and J ends were trimmed by 6 bases and 11 bases, with 13 bases remaining between them. The CDR3 has 10 residues.

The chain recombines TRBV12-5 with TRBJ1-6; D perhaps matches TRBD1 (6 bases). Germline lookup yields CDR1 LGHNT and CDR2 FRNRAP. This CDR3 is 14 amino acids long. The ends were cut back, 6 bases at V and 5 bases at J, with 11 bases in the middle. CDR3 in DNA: TGTGCTAGTGGGACAGGTGAAAATAATTCACCCCTCCACTTT. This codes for CASGTGENNSPLHF.

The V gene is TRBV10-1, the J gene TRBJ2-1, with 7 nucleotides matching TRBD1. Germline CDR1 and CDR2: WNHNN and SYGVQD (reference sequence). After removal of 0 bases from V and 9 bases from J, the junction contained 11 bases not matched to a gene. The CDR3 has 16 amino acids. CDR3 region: CASSESKGAGKVEQFF. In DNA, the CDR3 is TGCGCCAGCAGTGAGTCGAAGGGGGCAGGGAAGGTTGAGCAGTTCTTC.